Listed here are 14 T cell receptor beta chains from one sample, sequenced in a study of circulating and synovial CD4+ cells in juvenile arthritis. The repertoire was sequenced with immunoSEQ multiplex PCR; TCRdb's copy has only in-frame clones and lacks some. In the table there are fewer than 35,000 clones, over 90% of which are singletons. Sequenced material: CD4+ T cells from blood. These TCRs come from a human donor with juvenile idiopathic arthritis.

The chain employs TRBV4-1 and TRBJ2-5, with 10 bases aligning to TRBD2. V lost 2 bases and J lost 5; bases outside the gene matches: 14. Germline loops: CDR1 MGHRA, CDR2 YSYEKL. The CDR3 runs 18 residues. The CDR3 DNA reads as TGCGCCAGCAGCCAAATTCGGGGTAGCGGGGGGCCGAGGGAGACCCAGTACTTC. Translated: CASSQIRGSGGPRETQYF.

The J gene is TRBJ2-7, the V gene TRBV5-1, with D tentatively TRBD1 (6 bases). This CDR3 comprises 14 residues. Germline V gene data show CDR1 as SGHRS and CDR2 as YFSETQ. The V end was cut by 2 bases, the J end by 0 bases, with 9 bases between. The chain's CDR3 is CASSLQGISYEQYF. CDR3 DNA: TGCGCCAGCAGCTTACAGGGTATCTCCTACGAGCAGTACTTC.

This rearrangement joins TRBV5-6 to TRBJ1-4, with TRBD1 as a possible D gene (5 bases). Germline CDR1 is SGHDT and CDR2 is YYEEEE. The CDR3 covers 14 residues. V shed 6 bases and J shed 4 bases, with 13 bases lying between them. In DNA form, the CDR3 reads TGTGCCAGCACCTCCCGGGGGTTTAATGAAAAACTGTTTTTT. Its protein product is CASTSRGFNEKLFF.

The rearrangement uses TRBV7-2 and TRBJ2-1; weak D call: TRBD1 (5 bases). V was trimmed by 5 bases and J by 10 bases, leaving 9 bases between them. This CDR3 is built from 11 residues. CDR1 SGHTA and CDR2 FQGNSA come from the germline V gene. CDR3 DNA sequence: TGTGCCAGCAGCGTCGCAGGGGAGCAGTTCTTC. Translation gives CASSVAGEQFF.

The V call is TRBV9, the J call TRBJ1-1; a weak D match, TRBD1 (5 bases). CDR3 size: 14 residues. V was shortened by 2 bases and J by 0 bases, with 8 bases between the two germline ends. Germline CDR1 and CDR2: SGDLS and YYNGEE. Written as DNA, the CDR3 is TGTGCCAGCAGCGTGGGGCTAATGAACACTGAAGCTTTCTTT. It specifies CASSVGLMNTEAFF.

This clone was picked up one time. This CDR3 is CASSVDTGVATGELFF. CDR3 nucleotide sequence: TGTGCCAGCAGCGTAGATACAGGGGTTGCCACCGGGGAGCTGTTTTTT. V gene TRBV9 combines with J gene TRBJ2-2; 7 bases are shared with TRBD1. V was clipped by 0 bases and J by 4 bases; unmatched bases: 6. Germline CDR1 is SGDLS and CDR2 is YYNGEE. The CDR3 extends over 16 amino acids.

The chain combines TRBV28 with TRBJ2-2, with 16 bases lining up with TRBD2. The CDR3 is made up of 20 amino acids. With V trimmed by 1 base and J by 6 bases, 11 bases remained unmatched. Germline V gives CDR1 MDHEN, CDR2 SYDVKM. The DNA of the CDR3 is TGTGCCAGCAGTTTATTACTCGGGACTAGCGGGGGGGCGGCCTCCGGGGAGCTGTTTTTT. Translating it yields CASSLLLGTSGGAASGELFF. Full variable domain (missing parts from reference TRBV28 and TRBJ2-2): DVKVTQSSRYLVKRTGEKVFLECVQDMDHENMFWYRQDPGLGLRLIYFSYDVKMKEKGDIPEGYSVSREKKERFSLILESASTNQTSMYLCASSLLLGTSGGAASGELFFGEGSRLTVL.

The chain is built from TRBV5-1 and TRBJ2-2; no definite D call. Germline CDR1 is SGHRS and CDR2 is YFSETQ. Trimming pared 3 bases from V and 2 bases from J, leaving 8 bases between. This CDR3 spans 14 amino acids. CDR3 loop: CASSSFVNTGELFF. The CDR3 bases are TGCGCCAGCAGCTCTTTCGTCAACACCGGGGAGCTGTTTTTT. Looking up the rest from reference TRBV5-1 and TRBJ2-2 gives the full variable domain: KAGVTQTPRYLIKTRGQQVTLSCSPISGHRSVSWYQQTPGQGLQFLFEYFSETQRNKGNFPGRFSGRQFSNSRSEMNVSTLELGDSALYLCASSSFVNTGELFFGEGSRLTVL.

The rearrangement uses TRBV4-1 and TRBJ1-5; the match to TRBD1 covers 8 bases. V was clipped by 1 base and J by 4 bases; unmatched bases: 3. Per germline, CDR1 MGHRA and CDR2 YSYEKL. This CDR3 spans 15 amino acids. The CDR3 nucleotides read TGCGCCAGCAGCCAAGGTGGGACAGGAAATCAGCCCCAGCATTTT. Residues: CASSQGGTGNQPQHF.

V usage is TRBV19 and J usage is TRBJ2-3; maybe TRBD2 (6 bases). Germline V gives CDR1 LNHDA, CDR2 SQIVND (reference sequence). The CDR3 extends over 15 amino acids. Trimming removed 3 bases at V and 0 bases at J, with 10 bases between. Here the CDR3 reads CASSIRGISTDTQYF. In nucleotides, the CDR3 is TGTGCCAGTAGTATCCGCGGGATTAGCACAGATACGCAGTATTTT. Filled out from reference TRBV19 and TRBJ2-3, the complete variable domain reads DGGITQSPKYLFRKEGQNVTLSCEQNLNHDAMYWYRQDPGQGLRLIYYSQIVNDFQKGDIAEGYSVSREKKESFPLTVTSAQKNPTAFYLCASSIRGISTDTQYFGPGTRLTVL.

This rearrangement joins TRBV21-1 to TRBJ2-7; the DNA was not used to check the table's D call, TRBD2. TRBV21-1 constitutes a pseudogene. The CDR3 contains 16 residues. The CDR3: CASSSNSGGGEGEQYF. The DNA for the CDR3 is TGTGCCAGCAGCTCAAATTCCGGTGGCGGGGAGGGCGAGCAGTACTTC.

The chain employs TRBV19 and TRBJ1-5; the D is unclear. V lost 0 bases, J lost 0 bases, and 9 bases lay in between. Per germline, CDR1 LNHDA and CDR2 SQIVND (reference sequence). CDR3 length: 16 amino acids. CDR3 sequence: CASSIDLGFSNQPQHF. For the CDR3, the DNA is TGTGCCAGTAGTATAGATCTAGGTTTTAGCAATCAGCCCCAGCATTTT.

The chain's CDR3 is CASSWGEGSYGYTF. CDR3 DNA sequence: TGTGCCAGCAGTTGGGGGGAGGGGAGCTATGGCTACACCTTC. The chain uses TRBV27 and TRBJ1-2; tentative D call: TRBD1 (5 bases). The V and J ends lost 4 bases and 4 bases respectively, with 13 bases between them. Germline V gene data show CDR1 as MNHEY and CDR2 as SMNVEV (reference sequence). The CDR3 covers 14 residues.

This sequence joins TRBV25-1 and TRBJ1-5, with D possibly TRBD1 on 5 matching bases. CDR3 length: 13 amino acids. V dropped 1 base and J dropped 8 bases, with 9 bases sitting between them. CDR1 is MGHDK, CDR2 SYGVNS, per germline. The CDR3 spells CASSESGLEPQHF. The CDR3 bases are TGTGCCAGCAGTGAATCAGGGTTGGAGCCCCAGCATTTT.